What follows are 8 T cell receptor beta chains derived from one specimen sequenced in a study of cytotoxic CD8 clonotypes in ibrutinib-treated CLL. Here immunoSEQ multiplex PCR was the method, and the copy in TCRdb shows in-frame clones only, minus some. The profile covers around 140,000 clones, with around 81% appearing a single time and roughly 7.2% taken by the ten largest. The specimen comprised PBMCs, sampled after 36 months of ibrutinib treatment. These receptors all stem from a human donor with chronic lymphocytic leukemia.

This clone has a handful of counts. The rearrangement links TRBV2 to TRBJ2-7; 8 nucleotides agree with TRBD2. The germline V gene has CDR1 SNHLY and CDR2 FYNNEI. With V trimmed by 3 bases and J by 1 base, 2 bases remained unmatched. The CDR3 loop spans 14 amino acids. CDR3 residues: CASSDRGRSYEQYF. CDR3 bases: TGTGCCAGCAGTGACCGCGGGAGGTCCTACGAGCAGTACTTC.

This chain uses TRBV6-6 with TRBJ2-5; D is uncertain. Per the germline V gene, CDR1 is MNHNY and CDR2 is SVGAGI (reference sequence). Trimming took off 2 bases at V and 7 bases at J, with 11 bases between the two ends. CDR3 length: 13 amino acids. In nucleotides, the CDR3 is TGTGCCAGCAGTTACGACGATGGGCGGACCCAGTACTTC. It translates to CASSYDDGRTQYF.

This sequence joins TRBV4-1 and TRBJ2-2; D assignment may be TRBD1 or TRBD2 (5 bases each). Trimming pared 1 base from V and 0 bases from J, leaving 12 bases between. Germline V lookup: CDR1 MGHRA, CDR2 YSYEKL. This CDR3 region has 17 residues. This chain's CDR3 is CASSQGGGASNTGELFF. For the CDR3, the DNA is TGCGCCAGCAGCCAAGGTGGGGGAGCTTCGAACACCGGGGAGCTGTTTTTT.

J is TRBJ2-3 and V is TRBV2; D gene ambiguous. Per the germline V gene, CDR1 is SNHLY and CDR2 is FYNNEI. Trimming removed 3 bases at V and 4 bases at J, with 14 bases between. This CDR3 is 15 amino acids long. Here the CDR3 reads CASSDGWDLADTQYF. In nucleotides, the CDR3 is TGTGCCAGCAGTGATGGCTGGGATTTGGCAGATACGCAGTATTTT.

The CDR3 region is CASSPRPAGGLYNEQFF. The CDR3 DNA is TGTGCCAGCTCACCACGGCCAGCGGGAGGGCTTTACAATGAGCAGTTCTTC. The J gene is TRBJ2-1, the V gene TRBV18; 10 bases align to TRBD2. Unmatched junction bases numbered 7, after V lost 1 base and J lost 4 bases. CDR1 and CDR2 (germline): KGHSH, LQKENI. The CDR3 length is 17 residues.

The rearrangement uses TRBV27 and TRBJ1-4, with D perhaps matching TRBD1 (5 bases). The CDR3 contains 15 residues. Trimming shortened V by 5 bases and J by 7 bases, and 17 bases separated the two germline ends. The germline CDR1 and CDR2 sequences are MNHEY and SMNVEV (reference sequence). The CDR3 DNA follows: TGTGCCAGCAGTCCCACCAGGGCCCCTAGTGAAAAACTGTTTTTT. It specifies CASSPTRAPSEKLFF.

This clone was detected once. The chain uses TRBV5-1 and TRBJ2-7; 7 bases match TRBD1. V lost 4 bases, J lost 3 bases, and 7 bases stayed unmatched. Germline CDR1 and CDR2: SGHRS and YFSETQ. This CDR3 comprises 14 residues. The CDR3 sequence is CASSPQGPNYEQYF. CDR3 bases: TGCGCCAGCAGCCCACAGGGGCCCAACTACGAGCAGTACTTC. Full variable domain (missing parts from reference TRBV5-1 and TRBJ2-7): KAGVTQTPRYLIKTRGQQVTLSCSPISGHRSVSWYQQTPGQGLQFLFEYFSETQRNKGNFPGRFSGRQFSNSRSEMNVSTLELGDSALYLCASSPQGPNYEQYFGPGTRLTVT.

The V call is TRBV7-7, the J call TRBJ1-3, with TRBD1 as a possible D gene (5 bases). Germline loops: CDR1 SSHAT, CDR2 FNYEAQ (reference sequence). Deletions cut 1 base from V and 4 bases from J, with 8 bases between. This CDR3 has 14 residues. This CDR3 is CASSLGTPGNTIYF. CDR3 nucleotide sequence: TGTGCCAGCAGCTTAGGGACACCGGGAAACACCATATATTTT. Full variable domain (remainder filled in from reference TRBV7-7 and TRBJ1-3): GAGVSQSPRYKVTKRGQDVTLRCDPISSHATLYWYQQALGQGPEFLTYFNYEAQPDKSGLPSDRFSAERPEGSISTLTIQRTEQRDSAMYRCASSLGTPGNTIYFGEGSWLTVV.